A selection of T cell receptor beta chains follows, all from one sample in a study of CD8 T cells in Susac syndrome. TCRdb redid the calling of the immunoSEQ multiplex PCR reads with MiXCR, one entry per CDR3 protein. The repertoire includes approximately 190,000 distinct CDR3 sequences, nearly 95% of them detected once, and approximately 0.093% sits in the top ten. Sequencing used CD4+ T cells from PBMCs. These receptor sequences come from a human donor with multiple sclerosis. Each CDR3 is given with its conserved first and last residue. D genes are given only for firm matches.

>.|TRBV12-3/TRBV12-4|TRBJ2-2
TGTGCCAGCAGCAATCAGGGCAGCGGGGAGCTGTTTTTT
CASSNQGSGELFF
>.|TRBV24-1|TRBJ1-1
TGTGCCGCAAGGATGAACACTGAAGCTTTCTTT
CAARMNTEAFF
>TRBD2|TRBV7-6|TRBJ2-3
TGTGCCAGCACCCTTGCCGCCAACGGGGGGGGCACAGATACGCAGTATTTT
CASTLAANGGGTDTQYF
>TRBD1|TRBV3-1|TRBJ2-7
TGTGCCAGCAGCCAAGATGGGGGACAGGCCTACGAGCAGTACTTC
CASSQDGGQAYEQYF
>.|TRBV12-3/TRBV12-4|TRBJ2-7
TGTGCCAGCGGACCCCAGGGGCAGGGGCAGTACTTC
CASGPQGQGQYF
>.|TRBV27|TRBJ2-1
TGTGCCAGCCGGCCGGGGGACAGCTACAATGAGCAGTTCTTC
CASRPGDSYNEQFF
>TRBD1|TRBV20-1|TRBJ1-4
TGCAGTGCTAGGGGACAGAATGAAAAACTGTTTTTT
CSARGQNEKLFF
>TRBD1|TRBV7-2|TRBJ1-1
TGTGCCAGCAGCTTAGACAGGGGTGAATCTGAAGCTTTCTTT
CASSLDRGESEAFF
>.|TRBV7-9|TRBJ2-7
TGTGCCAGCAGCCAAACGTCCCCCTACGAGCAGTACTTC
CASSQTSPYEQYF
>.|TRBV7-8|TRBJ1-1
TGTGCCAGCAGCTTAATCACTGAAGCTTTCTTT
CASSLITEAFF
>.|TRBV3-1|TRBJ2-2
TGTGCCAGCACCCGTCCTTCCGGGGAGCTGTTTTTT
CASTRPSGELFF
>.|TRBV12-3/TRBV12-4|TRBJ2-5
TGTGCCAGCAGTTTAAGGAGCGTAGAGACCCAGTACTTC
CASSLRSVETQYF